This T cell receptor (beta chain) was sequenced in a study of OX40 agonist ivuxolimab in advanced cancers. The protocol was immunoSEQ multiplex PCR, while the TCRdb copy is restricted to in-frame clones and leaves out a portion. The data show approximately 130,000 clones, 90% seen once. Germline CDR1 and CDR2: SGHKS and YYEKEE (reference sequence). CDR3 length: 16 amino acids. With V trimmed by 3 bases and J by 1 base, 8 bases remained unmatched. Material: CD4+ or CD8+ T cells sorted from blood, obtained in a trial of the OX40 agonist ivuxolimab. The TCR was taken from an adult with an advanced solid tumor such as melanoma, head and neck, liver or kidney cancer. The chain carries TRBV5-5 and TRBJ1-1, with TRBD1 matching 8 bases. The CDR3 DNA is TGTGCCAGCAGCTGGACCGGACAGGGAGAGAACACTGAAGCTTTCTTT. As protein: CASSWTGQGENTEAFF.